One TCR beta chain is described in this entry. The target antigen is unknown. At least 7 million PBMCs were isolated per sample. This sample stems from a study of blood T cells in healthy people across ages. Study conclusions and caveats: Naive and antigen-experienced cells were not separated, limiting conclusive comparison. Long-lived donors exceeded aged donors in naive CD4+ cells and diversity.

A second PCR of about 7 to 12 cycles used a sample-barcoded 5' primer and a J-beta primer mix. TCRdb re-called the 5' RACE reads with MiXCR, one entry per CDR3 protein. The sample consists of 1.5 million to 2 million distinct CDR3 sequences, 49% of them appearing once. With 5 bases clipped from V and 5 bases from J, the junction kept 4 bases outside the gene matches. In germline, CDR1 is MGHRA, CDR2 YSYEKL. This CDR3 spans 14 amino acids. Sequencing was done on a sample of blood. This receptor was taken from a woman in her forties in good health. This chain connects TRBV4-1 to TRBJ2-5, with 11 bases that match TRBD2. CDR3: CASSVSGGAETQYF. The CDR3 DNA reads TGCGCCAGCAGCGTTAGCGGGGGGGCCGAGACCCAGTACTTC.